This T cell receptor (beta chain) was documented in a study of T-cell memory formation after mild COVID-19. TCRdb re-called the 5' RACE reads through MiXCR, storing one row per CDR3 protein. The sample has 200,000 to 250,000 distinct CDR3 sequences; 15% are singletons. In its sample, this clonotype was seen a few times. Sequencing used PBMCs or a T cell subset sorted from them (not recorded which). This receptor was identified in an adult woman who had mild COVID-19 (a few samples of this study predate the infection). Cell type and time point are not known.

CDR3 protein: CASSFSTDPYEQYF. CDR3 DNA: TGTGCCAGCAGTTTTAGTACAGACCCCTACGAGCAGTACTTC. The V call is TRBV27, the J call TRBJ2-7; the D is unclear. This CDR3 is 14 amino acids long. Germline-derived CDR1 and CDR2 are MNHEY and SMNVEV (reference sequence). The V end lost 3 bases, the J end lost 2 bases, and 11 bases lay between the germline ends.